This TCR beta chain was captured in a study of T cells in localized non-small cell lung cancer. This clone has just a few counts. Its antigen is as yet unknown. Study results and limitations: Tumor trailed uninvolved adjacent lung in T cell clonality, which peaked there. It remains possible that heterogeneity exists, since only one tumor region was sequenced.

Data came from immunoSEQ multiplex PCR; TCRdb stores just in-frame clones and leaves some out. The sample lists some 64,000 clones, 80% to 90% seen once, with about 4.5% in the top ten. Trimming took off 1 base at V and 5 bases at J, with 15 bases between the two ends. Germline CDR1 and CDR2: SEHNR and FQNEAQ (reference sequence). This CDR3 comprises 15 residues. The chain recombines TRBV7-9 with TRBJ2-7; tentative D call: TRBD1 (6 bases). This receptor was obtained from a man aged 40-75 years with stage II lung adenocarcinoma. This material consisted of PBMCs, taken before any cancer treatment. The CDR3, as DNA: TGTGCCAGCAGCTTAGGACGGGCCAGGGGTAACGAGCAGTACTTC. It encodes CASSLGRARGNEQYF.